The rows below give T cell receptor beta chains drawn from one sample of a study of shared clonotypes between healthy human individuals. TCRdb keeps only in-frame clones here, not all; method: immunoSEQ multiplex PCR. The sample has more than 2,000,000 clones, more than 90% seen once. Material for sequencing was naive CD4+ T cells sorted from blood. The origin of the receptors is a man younger than 30 in good health. Both conserved end residues are part of each CDR3. The D gene is left open where the match is weak. Clone size is shown for a subset of rows, as once, few, many or a class of expanded clone.

CDR3 DNA: TGTGCCAAGGAGGACAGGGGGAGAGAGACCCAGTACTTC
CDR3 protein: CAKEDRGRETQYF
D gene: TRBD1
V gene: TRBV2
J gene: TRBJ2-5
clone size: .

CDR3 DNA: TGTGCCAGCAGCAATTTTACAGGGGTTGTAAACACCTTC
CDR3 protein: CASSNFTGVVNTF
D gene: .
V gene: TRBV21-1
J gene: TRBJ1-2
clone size: .

CDR3 DNA: TGCGCCAGCAGCCAAGCTAGGGACAGGGGATCGACCGGGGAGCTGTTTTTT
CDR3 protein: CASSQARDRGSTGELFF
D gene: TRBD1
V gene: TRBV4-1
J gene: TRBJ2-2
clone size: .

CDR3 DNA: TGTGCCAGCAGCCCGCAGGGTGATCAGCCCCAGCATTTT
CDR3 protein: CASSPQGDQPQHF
D gene: .
V gene: TRBV7-9
J gene: TRBJ1-5
clone size: once

CDR3 DNA: TGTGCCAGCAGTTACTCGACCAAGGGAGGTTTTGAAAAACTGTTTTTT
CDR3 protein: CASSYSTKGGFEKLFF
D gene: .
V gene: TRBV6-5
J gene: TRBJ1-4
clone size: .

CDR3 DNA: TGTGCCAGCAGCTTTCTAGGGGGTGGCTCACCCCTCCACTTT
CDR3 protein: CASSFLGGGSPLHF
D gene: .
V gene: TRBV7-2
J gene: TRBJ1-6
clone size: .

CDR3 DNA: TGCGCCAGCAGTAACAGGGTTACCTACGAGCAGTACTTC
CDR3 protein: CASSNRVTYEQYF
D gene: .
V gene: TRBV10-2
J gene: TRBJ2-7
clone size: .

CDR3 DNA: TGTGCTAGTGTACTAACCCCTGGAAACACCATATATTTT
CDR3 protein: CASVLTPGNTIYF
D gene: .
V gene: TRBV12-5
J gene: TRBJ1-3
clone size: .

CDR3 DNA: TGTGCCACCAGCAGAGATCTACCCGGTCCCTACGAGCAGTACTTC
CDR3 protein: CATSRDLPGPYEQYF
D gene: .
V gene: TRBV15
J gene: TRBJ2-7
clone size: .

CDR3 DNA: TGTGCCAGCAGTACACGGACAGGGGCCGTAGATACGCAGTATTTT
CDR3 protein: CASSTRTGAVDTQYF
D gene: TRBD1
V gene: TRBV27
J gene: TRBJ2-3
clone size: .

CDR3 DNA: TGTGCCAGCAGCTTAATTAACGGGGTTTCACCCCTCCACTTT
CDR3 protein: CASSLINGVSPLHF
D gene: .
V gene: TRBV7-2
J gene: TRBJ1-6
clone size: .

CDR3 DNA: TGTGCCAGCAGTTACGGTGGAGAAAGCACAGATACGCAGTATTTT
CDR3 protein: CASSYGGESTDTQYF
D gene: .
V gene: TRBV6-5
J gene: TRBJ2-3
clone size: .

CDR3 DNA: TGCGCCAGCAGCTTTGTGACGGCCCAAGAGACCCAGTACTTC
CDR3 protein: CASSFVTAQETQYF
D gene: .
V gene: TRBV5-1
J gene: TRBJ2-5
clone size: .

CDR3 DNA: TGTGCCAGCAGTCGAAGGCGGGGGGGCACAGATACGCAGTATTTT
CDR3 protein: CASSRRRGGTDTQYF
D gene: TRBD2
V gene: TRBV25-1
J gene: TRBJ2-3
clone size: once

CDR3 DNA: TGTGCCAGCTCACCCCCAGGGACATACGAGCAGTACTTC
CDR3 protein: CASSPPGTYEQYF
D gene: .
V gene: TRBV18
J gene: TRBJ2-7
clone size: .

CDR3 DNA: TGTGCCAGCAGCTTTTTCAGAAAAACGAATGAAAAACTGTTTTTT
CDR3 protein: CASSFFRKTNEKLFF
D gene: .
V gene: TRBV5-6
J gene: TRBJ1-4
clone size: .

CDR3 DNA: TGTGCCAGCAGTTACTCTCAACACTACGAGCAGTACTTC
CDR3 protein: CASSYSQHYEQYF
D gene: .
V gene: TRBV6-5
J gene: TRBJ2-7
clone size: .

CDR3 DNA: TGTGCCAGCTCCCCTATGGAGAGTTATGGCTACACCTTC
CDR3 protein: CASSPMESYGYTF
D gene: .
V gene: TRBV18
J gene: TRBJ1-2
clone size: .

CDR3 DNA: TGTGCCAGCAGCCTTTCGCCGAACACCGGGGAGCTGTTTTTT
CDR3 protein: CASSLSPNTGELFF
D gene: .
V gene: TRBV2
J gene: TRBJ2-2
clone size: .

CDR3 DNA: TGTGCCACGGAAGTAAGTCCGCGGCCCTACAATGAGCAGTTCTTC
CDR3 protein: CATEVSPRPYNEQFF
D gene: .
V gene: TRBV7-9
J gene: TRBJ2-1
clone size: once

CDR3 DNA: TGCGCCAGCAGCCAAGGCTTAGTTCAGCCCCAGCATTTT
CDR3 protein: CASSQGLVQPQHF
D gene: .
V gene: TRBV4-1
J gene: TRBJ1-5
clone size: few

CDR3 DNA: TGTGCCAGCAGCCTAGAGGGGGGTGGGCCTTCCTACGAGCAGTACTTC
CDR3 protein: CASSLEGGGPSYEQYF
D gene: .
V gene: TRBV7-2
J gene: TRBJ2-7
clone size: .

CDR3 DNA: TGCGCCAGCATTCCCGGATCTTTCACAGATACGCAGTATTTT
CDR3 protein: CASIPGSFTDTQYF
D gene: .
V gene: TRBV10-2
J gene: TRBJ2-3
clone size: .

CDR3 DNA: TGTGCCAGCGGTCCCGAAAAACTGTTTTTT
CDR3 protein: CASGPEKLFF
D gene: .
V gene: TRBV19
J gene: TRBJ1-4
clone size: few

CDR3 DNA: TGCGCCAGCAGCCAAGAGCTGGGGGCAAATGAGCAGTTCTTC
CDR3 protein: CASSQELGANEQFF
D gene: .
V gene: TRBV4-3
J gene: TRBJ2-1
clone size: .

CDR3 DNA: TGTGCCAGCAGCTTGAGACAGGGAGGGACCGGGGAGCTGTTTTTT
CDR3 protein: CASSLRQGGTGELFF
D gene: .
V gene: TRBV5-8
J gene: TRBJ2-2
clone size: .

CDR3 DNA: TGTGCCAGCAGCTTAAGTAGCTACGAGCAGTACTTC
CDR3 protein: CASSLSSYEQYF
D gene: .
V gene: TRBV7-2
J gene: TRBJ2-7
clone size: .

CDR3 DNA: TGTGCCTGGAGTTTAGTTTATAGCAATCAGCCCCAGCATTTT
CDR3 protein: CAWSLVYSNQPQHF
D gene: .
V gene: TRBV30
J gene: TRBJ1-5
clone size: .

CDR3 DNA: TGTGCCAGCAGCTTAGCAAAGGGGAAGCAGTACTTC
CDR3 protein: CASSLAKGKQYF
D gene: .
V gene: TRBV7-2
J gene: TRBJ2-7
clone size: .

CDR3 DNA: TGTGCCAGCAGCCCACGCCGGGACAGGGCTAATGGCTACACCTTC
CDR3 protein: CASSPRRDRANGYTF
D gene: TRBD1
V gene: TRBV5-6
J gene: TRBJ1-2
clone size: .

CDR3 DNA: TGTGCCAGCAGCTTTCCAGCGGGGGCCGCGAACACCGGGGAGCTGTTTTTT
CDR3 protein: CASSFPAGAANTGELFF
D gene: TRBD2
V gene: TRBV7-2
J gene: TRBJ2-2
clone size: .

CDR3 DNA: TGCGCCAGCAGCTCCCAAAACATTCAGTACTTC
CDR3 protein: CASSSQNIQYF
D gene: .
V gene: TRBV5-1
J gene: TRBJ2-4
clone size: .

CDR3 DNA: TGCGCCAGCAGCCAGGCCGGGGGGGCGGGCCACGAGCAGTACTTC
CDR3 protein: CASSQAGGAGHEQYF
D gene: TRBD2
V gene: TRBV4-1
J gene: TRBJ2-7
clone size: .

CDR3 DNA: TGTGCCAGCAGTACCCAGGGAGGTGACACCGGGGAGCTGTTTTTT
CDR3 protein: CASSTQGGDTGELFF
D gene: .
V gene: TRBV2
J gene: TRBJ2-2
clone size: .

CDR3 DNA: TGTGCCAGCAGTTCCTGGACAGGGAACTTGAACACTGAAGCTTTCTTT
CDR3 protein: CASSSWTGNLNTEAFF
D gene: TRBD1
V gene: TRBV27
J gene: TRBJ1-1
clone size: .

CDR3 DNA: TGTGCCAGCAGTTACACAACAGGGGTAGGCTACACCTTC
CDR3 protein: CASSYTTGVGYTF
D gene: TRBD1
V gene: TRBV6-5
J gene: TRBJ1-2
clone size: .

CDR3 DNA: TGTGCCAGTAGTACCTGGAGTGTAGCATGGAGGGCCGAGGGGGGTGAGCAGTTCTTC
CDR3 protein: CASSTWSVAWRAEGGEQFF
D gene: .
V gene: TRBV19
J gene: TRBJ2-1
clone size: .

CDR3 DNA: TGTGCCAGCAGTAACAGCGGGAGGGCGGAAGAGACCCAGTACTTC
CDR3 protein: CASSNSGRAEETQYF
D gene: TRBD2
V gene: TRBV7-2
J gene: TRBJ2-5
clone size: .

CDR3 DNA: TGTGCCATCAGTGAGTTGGACAGGCTCTCCTACAATGAGCAGTTCTTC
CDR3 protein: CAISELDRLSYNEQFF
D gene: TRBD1
V gene: TRBV10-3
J gene: TRBJ2-1
clone size: .

CDR3 DNA: TGTGCCATCAGTGAGTCGTCGCCGGGTGAGCAGTACTTC
CDR3 protein: CAISESSPGEQYF
D gene: .
V gene: TRBV10-3
J gene: TRBJ2-7
clone size: .

CDR3 DNA: TGTGCCAGCTCACCAGGGGACAATGAGCAGTTCTTC
CDR3 protein: CASSPGDNEQFF
D gene: .
V gene: TRBV18
J gene: TRBJ2-1
clone size: .

CDR3 DNA: TGTGCCAGCAGCTTGGAGGATCGCCCTTACCACGAGCAGTACTTC
CDR3 protein: CASSLEDRPYHEQYF
D gene: .
V gene: TRBV5-6
J gene: TRBJ2-7
clone size: .

CDR3 DNA: TGTGCCAGTAGTATAGCAATCGGGCCGTATGCGGAGCAGTATTTT
CDR3 protein: CASSIAIGPYAEQYF
D gene: .
V gene: TRBV19
J gene: TRBJ2-3
clone size: .